This entry is about one T cell receptor beta chain. This specimen comes from a study of blood T cell repertoires in COVID-19. The germline V gene has CDR1 SGDLS and CDR2 YYNGEE. Trimming stripped 0 bases from V and 2 bases from J, with 6 bases between. The CDR3 covers 13 residues. Some clones are missing from TCRdb's copy, which holds only in-frame ones; the method was immunoSEQ multiplex PCR. The sample has roughly 220,000 clones, approximately 86% seen once. Material: PBMCs or T cells enriched from blood (not recorded which). The chain links TRBV9 to TRBJ2-7, with D perhaps matching TRBD2 (6 bases). The source is a woman between 50 and 59 years old with acute COVID-19. DNA for the CDR3: TGTGCCAGCAGCGTAGCTAGCGCCTACGAGCAGTACTTC. It codes for CASSVASAYEQYF.